This TCR beta chain was profiled in a study of blood T cell repertoires in COVID-19. In the study overall: Researchers got acute and convalescent COVID-19 samples from the United States, Italy and Spain. T cells, B-cell-depleted T cells, or PBMCs supplied cDNA or gDNA.

Per the original methods: Amplification of reference gene primers was used by the study to estimate nucleated cell counts. Assay used: immunoSEQ multiplex PCR; TCRdb lists only in-frame clones, some missing. That table supplies the V and J calls and clone size; D and trimming were determined from the DNA. Of some 53,000 clones detected, roughly 87% appear once; the ten largest clones hold about 15%. Trimming took 11 bases from V and 8 from J; bases not matched to a gene: 8. The CDR3 contains 14 residues. Germline V gene data show CDR1 as MNHEY and CDR2 as SVGAGI. The sequenced material came from peripheral blood. This TCR came from a human donor with active COVID-19. The donor label of this sample is uncertain. The rearrangement links TRBV6-5 to TRBJ2-3; 15 bases line up with TRBD2. The CDR3 DNA reads as TGTGCCCCCGGACTAGCGGGGGGGTCACCTACGCAGTATTTT. Protein sequence: CAPGLAGGSPTQYF.